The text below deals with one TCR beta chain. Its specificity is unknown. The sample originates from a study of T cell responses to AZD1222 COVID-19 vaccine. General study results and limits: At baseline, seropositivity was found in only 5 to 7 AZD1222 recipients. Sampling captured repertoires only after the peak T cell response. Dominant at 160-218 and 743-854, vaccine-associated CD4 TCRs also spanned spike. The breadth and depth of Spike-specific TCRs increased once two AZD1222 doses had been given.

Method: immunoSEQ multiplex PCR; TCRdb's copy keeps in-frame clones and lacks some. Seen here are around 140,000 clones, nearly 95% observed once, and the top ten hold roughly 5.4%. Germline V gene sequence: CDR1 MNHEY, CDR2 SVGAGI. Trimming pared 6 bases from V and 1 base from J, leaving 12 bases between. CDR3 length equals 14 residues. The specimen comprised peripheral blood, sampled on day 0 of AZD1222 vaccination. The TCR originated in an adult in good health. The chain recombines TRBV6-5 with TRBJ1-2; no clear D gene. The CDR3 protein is CASRPQTINYGYTF. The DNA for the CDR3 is TGTGCCAGCAGACCCCAGACAATTAACTATGGCTACACCTTC.